These 16 T cell receptor beta chains share one sample of origin, sequenced in a study of T-cell reconstitution after alpha-beta-depleted transplantation in children. This sample's TCRbeta library carried unique molecular identifier barcodes. TCRdb redid the calling of the PCR reads with MiXCR, one entry per CDR3 protein. The sample lists 10,000 or so distinct CDR3 sequences, 14% occurring once. The sample here was PBMCs, mostly from graft donor cells, taken 60 days after TCRalphabeta/CD19-depleted stem cell transplant. The receptors were sampled from a male patient younger than 18 who had a stem cell transplant for acute lymphoblastic leukemia, so the T cells may come from the graft donor.

In its sample, this clonotype was seen many times. V and J are TRBV11-2 and TRBJ2-3; 13 positions agree with TRBD2. CDR1 is SGHAT and CDR2 is FQNNGV in the germline V gene. V dropped 2 bases and J dropped 7; count of bases not matched to a gene: 3. The CDR3 runs to 15 residues. The CDR3 DNA follows: TGTGCCAGCAGCTTAACTAGCGGGAGGGCGAATACGCAGTATTTT. Amino acids: CASSLTSGRANTQYF.

This clonotype showed up just once. This chain links TRBV4-2 with TRBJ1-1, with 9 bases matching TRBD1. CDR3 size: 16 residues. V was pared by 8 bases and J by 4 bases, with 14 bases of the junction left unmatched. The germline CDR1 and CDR2 sequences are LGHNA and YNFKEQ. The CDR3 DNA reads as TGTGCCAGCGGCCCCGGGTGGGCGACAGGGGGCACTGAAGCTTTCTTT. It codes for CASGPGWATGGTEAFF.

This clonotype occurred many times. The chain links TRBV20-1 to TRBJ2-5; 7 bases are shared with TRBD1. Germline CDR1 is DFQATT and CDR2 is SNEGSKA (reference sequence). With 2 bases clipped from V and 1 base from J, the junction kept 10 bases outside the gene matches. This CDR3 is built from 16 residues. CDR3 amino acids: CSARLTGTASQETQYF. In nucleotides, the CDR3 is TGCAGTGCTAGACTAACCGGGACAGCCTCCCAAGAGACCCAGTACTTC.

This rearrangement joins TRBV5-4 to TRBJ2-7, with TRBD1 matching 7 bases. V gave up 4 bases and J gave up 5 bases; unmatched junction bases: 12. The CDR3 loop spans 15 amino acids. CDR1 and CDR2 from the germline V gene are SGHNT and YYREEE (reference sequence). CDR3 DNA sequence: TGTGCCAGCAGCGTATACGACAGGGATCGGGACGAGCAGTACTTC. It translates to CASSVYDRDRDEQYF.

The table lists this clonotype with many counts. CDR3 protein: CASSTAYPYNEQFF. CDR3 nucleotide sequence: TGTGCCAGCAGCACAGCCTACCCCTACAATGAGCAGTTCTTC. This chain links TRBV7-9 with TRBJ2-1; no clear D. V was shortened by 5 bases and J by 2 bases, with 10 bases between the two germline ends. This CDR3 contains 14 residues. The germline V gene encodes CDR1 SEHNR and CDR2 FQNEAQ (reference sequence).

The chain has TRBV20-1 and TRBJ1-2; D not resolved. The CDR3 runs to 14 residues. Germline V gene lookup returns CDR1 DFQATT and CDR2 SNEGSKA (reference sequence). In nucleotides, the CDR3 is TGCAGCGCTGGAACACGCGAATATAACTATGGCTACACCTTC. Translation: CSAGTREYNYGYTF.

This clonotype was found a few times. The V call is TRBV19, the J call TRBJ1-5; D remains ambiguous. The V gene lost 3 bases and the J gene lost 0 bases, with 9 bases spanning the gap. This CDR3 region has 15 residues. Germline V gene lookup returns CDR1 LNHDA and CDR2 SQIVND (reference sequence). CDR3 coding DNA: TGTGCCAGTAGTATTTACAGAGATAGCAATCAGCCCCAGCATTTT. Its translation is CASSIYRDSNQPQHF. The complete variable domain, with remaining parts taken from reference TRBV19 and TRBJ1-5, reads DGGITQSPKYLFRKEGQNVTLSCEQNLNHDAMYWYRQDPGQGLRLIYYSQIVNDFQKGDIAEGYSVSREKKESFPLTVTSAQKNPTAFYLCASSIYRDSNQPQHFGDGTRLSIL.

Ten or more counts support this clonotype. This chain connects TRBV30 to TRBJ1-2; a weak D match, TRBD1 (6 bases). CDR3 length equals 15 residues. Germline values: CDR1 GTSNPN, CDR2 SVGIG (reference sequence). Trimming removed 4 bases at V and 5 bases at J, with 20 bases between. CDR3 sequence reads: CAWNTLQGFRYGYTF. The CDR3 bases are TGTGCCTGGAATACACTTCAGGGGTTTCGGTATGGCTACACCTTC.

This clonotype came up many times. The chain is built from TRBV12-3 or TRBV12-4 and TRBJ2-5, with a possible D match to TRBD2 (6 bases). The CDR3 is 16 residues long. Deletions cut 3 bases from V and 0 bases from J, with 14 bases between. The CDR3 nucleotides are TGTGCCAGCAGTTTCTCGAGGGACTCGTACCAAGAGACCCAGTACTTC. Protein product: CASSFSRDSYQETQYF.

This clonotype has ten or more counts. The genes are TRBV14 and TRBJ1-6, with D hard to call. V lost 4 bases to trimming and J lost 4 bases, with 17 bases between them. Germline values: CDR1 SGHDN, CDR2 FVKESK. CDR3 length: 17 residues. CDR3 sequence (DNA): TGTGCCAGCAGCCCCCATGTCCTTAGAGAGTATAATTCACCCCTCCACTTT. Translating gives CASSPHVLREYNSPLHF.

This clonotype was recorded at least ten times. CDR3 sequence: CASPQTNTGELFF. The CDR3 DNA sequence: TGTGCCAGCCCTCAAACGAACACCGGGGAGCTGTTTTTT. J is TRBJ2-2 and V is TRBV18; D remains unclear. The germline V gene encodes CDR1 KGHSH and CDR2 LQKENI. The CDR3 is made up of 13 amino acids. Deletions cut 8 bases from V and 0 bases from J, with 7 bases between.

This clonotype was seen ten or more times. This rearrangement joins TRBV28 to TRBJ1-1; no firm D call. V was shortened by 5 bases and J by 3 bases, with 7 bases between the two germline ends. Germline assignment: CDR1 MDHEN and CDR2 SYDVKM. The CDR3 runs to 12 residues. CDR3 amino acids: CASSLRYTEAFF. In DNA form, the CDR3 reads TGTGCCAGCAGTCTCAGGTACACTGAAGCTTTCTTT.

Concerning this clonotype itself: A much larger clone differs by one base, so this may be a read error. The V and J genes are TRBV7-9 and TRBJ2-5; 9 bases fit TRBD2. This CDR3 has 13 amino acids. From germline, CDR1 is SEHNR and CDR2 FQNEAQ (reference sequence). This chain's CDR3 is CASSLVAGGPLVF. CDR3 DNA sequence: TGTGCCAGCAGCTTAGTGGCGGGAGGGCCTTTAGTCTTC.

This clonotype has at least ten counts. The chain uses TRBV29-1 and TRBJ2-2; 8 positions match TRBD2. This CDR3 region has 15 residues. The germline V gene has CDR1 SQVTM and CDR2 ANQGSEA. Germline trimming cut 3 bases from V and 4 bases from J; bases unmatched to any gene: 7. The CDR3 sequence: CSVEAGGHLTGELFF. The CDR3 region has the DNA TGCAGCGTTGAGGCGGGGGGACACCTCACCGGGGAGCTGTTTTTT.

This clonotype is deemed medium-sized. The chain joins TRBV12-3 or TRBV12-4 to TRBJ2-7, with TRBD2 as a possible D gene (6 bases). The ends were cut back, 4 bases at V and 4 bases at J, with 14 bases in the middle. The CDR3 sequence is 14 residues long. For the CDR3, the DNA is TGTGCCAGCAGTTCGCTAGGCGGGATGTACGAGCAGTACTTC. As protein: CASSSLGGMYEQYF.

This clonotype was detected ten times or more. In nucleotides, the CDR3 is TGTGCCAGCAGAGAGCCAGGGGCGGGGGGGCTTTATTTT. Protein product: CASREPGAGGLYF. The chain is built from TRBV6-1 and TRBJ2-3; 9 nucleotides agree with TRBD2. Germline V lookup: CDR1 MNHNS, CDR2 SASEGT. Trimming took 6 bases from V and 15 from J; bases not matched to a gene: 13. The CDR3 covers 13 residues.